This T cell receptor beta chain was profiled in a study of glioma-infiltrating T cells after dendritic cell vaccination. Assay used: immunoSEQ multiplex PCR; TCRdb lists only in-frame clones, some missing. Of more than 55,000 clones in the sample, under 90% were seen once. Germline V gene lookup returns CDR1 GTSNPN and CDR2 SVGIG (reference sequence). Trimming left V 3 bases short and J 1 base short, with 15 bases between. CDR3 length: 15 amino acids. Specified time point: after dendritic cell vaccination, including at tumor progression/relapse. Sequenced material: blood, taken after dendritic cell vaccination. This sequence originates from a human donor with glioblastoma. The chain joins TRBV30 to TRBJ2-5, with D possibly being TRBD1 (5 bases). DNA for the CDR3: TGTGCCTGGAGCCCAAGGGGCAGACTCCAAGAGACCCAGTACTTC. This gives the protein CAWSPRGRLQETQYF.